The text below deals with one T cell receptor (beta chain). Its antigen is unknown. The entry originates in a study of cytomegalovirus exposure and HLA in healthy donors. This CDR3 region has 15 residues. The V segment lost 3 bases and the J segment 2 bases; nucleotides outside the gene matches: 7. The V gene's germline CDR1 is SGHAT and CDR2 FQNNGV. The study, taken as a whole, reports: CMV antigen specificity was confirmed in vitro for a few CMV-associated chains.

Clones were sequenced by immunoSEQ multiplex PCR, and TCRdb holds only the in-frame ones, with some missing. Here the sample spans tens of thousands of clones, approximately 96% being singletons. J is TRBJ2-7 and V is TRBV11-2; 7 nucleotides agree with TRBD2. This receptor was obtained from a woman aged 18-35 years in good health and CMV-seropositive. Sequencing input: PBMCs. CDR3 coding DNA: TGTGCCAGCAGCTTGTTGAGCGGGAATACCTACGAGCAGTACTTC. Its translation: CASSLLSGNTYEQYF.